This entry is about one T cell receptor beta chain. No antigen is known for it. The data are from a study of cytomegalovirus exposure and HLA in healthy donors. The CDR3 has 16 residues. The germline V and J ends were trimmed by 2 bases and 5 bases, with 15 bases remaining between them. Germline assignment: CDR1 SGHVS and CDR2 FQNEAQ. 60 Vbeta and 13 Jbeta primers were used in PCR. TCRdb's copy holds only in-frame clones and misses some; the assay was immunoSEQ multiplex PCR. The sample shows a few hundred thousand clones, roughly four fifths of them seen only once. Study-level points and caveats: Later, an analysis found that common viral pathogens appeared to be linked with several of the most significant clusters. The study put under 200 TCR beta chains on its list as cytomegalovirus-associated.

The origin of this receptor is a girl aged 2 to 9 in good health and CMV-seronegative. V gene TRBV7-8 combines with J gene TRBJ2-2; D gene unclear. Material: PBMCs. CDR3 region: CASSLIPPRRTGELFF. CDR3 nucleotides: TGTGCCAGCAGCTTAATCCCCCCTAGGCGAACCGGGGAGCTGTTTTTT.